The clone carrying this T cell receptor (beta chain) is a singleton in its sample. The source of the sample is a study of blood T cells in healthy people across ages. This CDR3 comprises 16 residues. Unmatched junction bases numbered 13, after V lost 0 bases and J lost 10 bases. Germline V lookup: CDR1 SGHRS, CDR2 YFSETQ. Sample donors were healthy Caucasian individuals that came from Russia, aged about 6 to 95. Every participating donor contributed roughly 10 milliliters of peripheral blood through a draw. It was with a sample-barcoded 5' primer and a J-beta primer mix that a second PCR of about 6 to 12 cycles was run. Every cDNA was tagged by a template-switch adaptor with 12 random nucleotides. TCRdb re-derived calls from the 5' RACE reads in MiXCR, one entry per CDR3 protein. The sample consists of around 800,000 distinct CDR3 sequences, roughly 25% of them appearing once. These sequences were also reported in another study, on T cells of mothers and their children. That work adds: All donors were healthy and Caucasian; they were a few mothers and their six children.

The chain joins TRBV5-1 to TRBJ2-1; 7 positions agree with TRBD2. Source material: blood. This TCR was recovered from a boy between 10 and 17 years old in good health. The CDR3 nucleotides read TGCGCCAGCAGCTTGGTAACGGGGGGAGGTTATCGGGAGCAGTTCTTC. Protein sequence: CASSLVTGGGYREQFF.